The source of this TCR beta chain is a study of Ad26.COV2.S vaccination and SARS-CoV-2 variants. General study findings and limits: Vaccine recipients had higher spike-specific TCR breadth than placebo recipients.

Clones were sequenced by immunoSEQ multiplex PCR, and TCRdb holds only the in-frame ones, with some missing. The sample contains around 340,000 clones, approximately 86% of which appear only once. The treatment denotes: roughly 19 received Ad26.COV2.S at low or high dose, single or two shots; 5 received placebo; per-sample allocation not given. Sample collection was performed on day 63 after the first vaccine or placebo injection. The CDR3 runs to 14 residues. V lost 4 bases and J lost 3, with 12 bases in between. Germline V gene data show CDR1 as MGHRA and CDR2 as YSYEKL. Details on this clone: Its antigen remains unidentified.

The V call is TRBV4-1, the J call TRBJ1-1; D is perhaps TRBD1 (5 bases). The sequenced sample was peripheral blood, obtained in a trial of Ad26.COV2.S vaccine versus placebo. This receptor was taken from a person between 18 and 59 years old who received the Ad26.COV2.S COVID-19 vaccine or a placebo. CDR3 coding DNA: TGCGCCAGCAGCCCTCAGGGCTCCCACACTGAAGCTTTCTTT. Translated: CASSPQGSHTEAFF.